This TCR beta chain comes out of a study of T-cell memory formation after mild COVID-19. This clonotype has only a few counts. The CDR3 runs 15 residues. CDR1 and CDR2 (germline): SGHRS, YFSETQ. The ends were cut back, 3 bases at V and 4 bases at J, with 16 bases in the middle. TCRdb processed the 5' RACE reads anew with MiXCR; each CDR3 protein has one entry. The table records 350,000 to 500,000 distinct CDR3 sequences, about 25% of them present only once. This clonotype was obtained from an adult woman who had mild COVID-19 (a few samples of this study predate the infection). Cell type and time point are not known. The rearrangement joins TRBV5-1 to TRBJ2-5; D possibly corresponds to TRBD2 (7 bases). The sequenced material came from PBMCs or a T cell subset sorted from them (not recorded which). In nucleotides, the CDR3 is TGCGCCAGCAGCTCGAACCCCGGGGGGCGAGAGACCCAGTACTTC. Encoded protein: CASSSNPGGRETQYF.